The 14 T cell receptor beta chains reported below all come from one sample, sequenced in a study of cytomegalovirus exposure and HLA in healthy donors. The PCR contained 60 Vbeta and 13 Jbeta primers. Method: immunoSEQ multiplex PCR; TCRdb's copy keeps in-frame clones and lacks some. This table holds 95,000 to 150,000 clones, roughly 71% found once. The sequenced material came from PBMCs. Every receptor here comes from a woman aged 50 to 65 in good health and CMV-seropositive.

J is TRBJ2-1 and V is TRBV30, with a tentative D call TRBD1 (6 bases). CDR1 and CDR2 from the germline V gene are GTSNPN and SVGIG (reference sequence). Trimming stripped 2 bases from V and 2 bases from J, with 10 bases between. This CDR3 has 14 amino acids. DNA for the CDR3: TGTGCCTGGAGTAAACAGGGTGCCTACAATGAGCAGTTCTTC. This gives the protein CAWSKQGAYNEQFF.

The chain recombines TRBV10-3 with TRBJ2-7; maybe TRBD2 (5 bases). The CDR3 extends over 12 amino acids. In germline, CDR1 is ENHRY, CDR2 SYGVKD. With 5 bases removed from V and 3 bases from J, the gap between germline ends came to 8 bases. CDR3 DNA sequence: TGTGCCATCAGTAACCGGGACTACGAGCAGTACTTC. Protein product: CAISNRDYEQYF.

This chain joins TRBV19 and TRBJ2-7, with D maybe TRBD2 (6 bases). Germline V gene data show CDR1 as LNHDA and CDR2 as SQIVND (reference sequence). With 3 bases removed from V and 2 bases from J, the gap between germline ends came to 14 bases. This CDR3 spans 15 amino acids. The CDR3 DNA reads TGTGCCAGTAGTATGTTGGCTAGCGAAGCCTACGAGCAGTACTTC. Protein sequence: CASSMLASEAYEQYF.

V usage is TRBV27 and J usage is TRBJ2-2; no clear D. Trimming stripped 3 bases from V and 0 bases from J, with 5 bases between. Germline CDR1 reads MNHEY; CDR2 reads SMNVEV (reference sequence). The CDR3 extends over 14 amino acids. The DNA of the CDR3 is TGTGCCAGCAGTTTTCAGACGAACACCGGGGAGCTGTTTTTT. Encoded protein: CASSFQTNTGELFF.

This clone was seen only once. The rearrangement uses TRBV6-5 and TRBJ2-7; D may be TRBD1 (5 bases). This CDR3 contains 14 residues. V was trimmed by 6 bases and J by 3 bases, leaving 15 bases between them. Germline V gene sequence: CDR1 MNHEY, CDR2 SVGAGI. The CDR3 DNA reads TGTGCCAGCAGCCGCTCAATTAGGGGCTACGAGCAGTACTTC. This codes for CASSRSIRGYEQYF.

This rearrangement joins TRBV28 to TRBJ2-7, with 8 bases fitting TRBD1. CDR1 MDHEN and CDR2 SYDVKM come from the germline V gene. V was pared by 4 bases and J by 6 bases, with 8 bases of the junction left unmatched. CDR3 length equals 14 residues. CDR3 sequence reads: CASSSADRAREQYF. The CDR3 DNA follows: TGTGCCAGCAGTTCCGCGGACAGGGCACGCGAGCAGTACTTC.

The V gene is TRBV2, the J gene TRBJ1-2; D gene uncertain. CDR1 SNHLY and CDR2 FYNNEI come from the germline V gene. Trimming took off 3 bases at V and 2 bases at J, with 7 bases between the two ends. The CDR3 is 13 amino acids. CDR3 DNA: TGTGCCAGCAGTGATGAGGCGAACTATGGCTACACCTTC. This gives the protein CASSDEANYGYTF.

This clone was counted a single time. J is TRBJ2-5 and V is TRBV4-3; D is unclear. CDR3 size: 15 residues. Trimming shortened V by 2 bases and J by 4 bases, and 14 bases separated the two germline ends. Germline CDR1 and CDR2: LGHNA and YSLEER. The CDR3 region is CASSQSTARGETQYF. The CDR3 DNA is TGCGCCAGCAGCCAATCGACCGCCCGAGGAGAGACCCAGTACTTC.

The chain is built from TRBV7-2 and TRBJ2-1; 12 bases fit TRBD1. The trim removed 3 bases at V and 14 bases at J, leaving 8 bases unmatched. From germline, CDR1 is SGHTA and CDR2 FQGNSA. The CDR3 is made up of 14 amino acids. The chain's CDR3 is CASSLGGQGAGEFF. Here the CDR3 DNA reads TGTGCCAGCAGCTTGGGGGGACAGGGGGCTGGGGAGTTCTTC.

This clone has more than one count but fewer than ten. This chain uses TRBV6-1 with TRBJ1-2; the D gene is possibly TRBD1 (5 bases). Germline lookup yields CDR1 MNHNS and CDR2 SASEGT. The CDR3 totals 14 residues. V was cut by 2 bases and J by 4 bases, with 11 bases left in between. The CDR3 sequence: CASSEQGHSYGYTF. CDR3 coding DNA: TGTGCCAGCAGTGAACAGGGCCACTCCTATGGCTACACCTTC.

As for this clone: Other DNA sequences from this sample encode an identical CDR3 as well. CDR3 bases: TGTGCCAGCAGTCTAGCGACGGATCAGCCCCAGCATTTT. Its translation: CASSLATDQPQHF. J is TRBJ1-5 and V is TRBV7-6; no clear D. V was trimmed by 6 bases and J by 5 bases, leaving 11 bases between them. Germline lookup yields CDR1 SGHVS and CDR2 FNYEAQ. The CDR3 runs 13 residues.

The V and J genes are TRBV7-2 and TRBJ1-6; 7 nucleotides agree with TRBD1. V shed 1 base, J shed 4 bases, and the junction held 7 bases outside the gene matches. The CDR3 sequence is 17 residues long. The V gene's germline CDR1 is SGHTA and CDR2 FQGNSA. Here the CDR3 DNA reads TGTGCCAGCAGCTTAGTCGGAGGGGGCGGGTATAATTCACCCCTCCACTTT. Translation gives CASSLVGGGGYNSPLHF.

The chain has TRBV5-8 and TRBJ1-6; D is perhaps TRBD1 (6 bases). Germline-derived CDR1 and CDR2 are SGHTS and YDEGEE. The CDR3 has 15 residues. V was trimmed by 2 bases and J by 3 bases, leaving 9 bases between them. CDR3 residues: CASSFRGSYNSPLHF. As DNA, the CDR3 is TGTGCCAGCAGCTTCAGGGGCAGCTATAATTCACCCCTCCACTTT.

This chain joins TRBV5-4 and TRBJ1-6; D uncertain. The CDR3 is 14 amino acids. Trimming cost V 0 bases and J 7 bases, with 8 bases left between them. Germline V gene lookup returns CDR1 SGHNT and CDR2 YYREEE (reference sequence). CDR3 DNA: TGTGCCAGCAGCTTGGGCGGAAAAAATTCACCCCTCCACTTT. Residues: CASSLGGKNSPLHF.